This TCR beta chain appears in the sequencing data of a study of tumor and adjacent non-tumor tissue in lung cancer. In the study overall: Patients were aged about 31 to 85, fewer than twelve men and about 5 women, stage I to III.

Regarding the study as a whole: Tumor tissue had significantly higher TCR diversity than normal lung.

The CDR3 covers 17 residues. Germline lookup yields CDR1 SGHNT and CDR2 YENEEA. Note on this clonotype: Its antigen is unknown. A read error may produce the germline difference seen at one junction end.

The library came from three nested PCR rounds adapted from ARM-PCR protocols. TCRdb reprocessed the multiplex PCR reads with MiXCR, giving one entry per CDR3 protein. Here the sample spans about 110,000 distinct CDR3 sequences, about 87% being singletons. The template was RNA from unsorted bulk tissue. The sequence came from a man aged 65 to 85 with non-small cell lung cancer. The V gene is TRBV11-3, the J gene TRBJ2-1, with TRBD2 matching over 9 bases. Sequencing was performed on lung tumor tissue. CDR3 protein: CASSLLGTSRGYNERFF. DNA of the CDR3: TGTGCCAGTAGCCTCCTAGGGACTAGCAGGGGCTACAATGAGCGGTTCTTC.